Listed below are T cell receptor beta chains from one sample, sequenced in a study of blood T cell repertoires in COVID-19. Only in-frame clones appear in the TCRdb table, and some are missing; sequencing was by immunoSEQ multiplex PCR. The sample consists of 250,000 to 300,000 clones, just under 90% of them appearing once. The sequenced sample consisted of PBMCs or T cells enriched from blood (not recorded which). These TCRs come from a woman aged 60-75 years who had recovered from COVID-19. Each CDR3 is given with its conserved first and last residue. D genes are given only for firm matches. Some rows mark clone size as missing; the rest say once, few, many or name a class of expanded clone.

d_gene: .; j_gene: TRBJ2-5; v_gene: TRBV10-2; abundance: .; CDR3aa: CASTLPGQPQETQYF; CDR3nt: TGCGCCAGCACCCTCCCTGGGCAACCGCAAGAGACCCAGTACTTC
d_gene: TRBD1; j_gene: TRBJ1-4; v_gene: TRBV10-3; abundance: .; CDR3aa: CAISSGTGTEKLFF; CDR3nt: TGTGCCATCAGCTCCGGGACAGGGACTGAAAAACTGTTTTTT
d_gene: .; j_gene: TRBJ2-7; v_gene: TRBV5-4; abundance: .; CDR3aa: CASSFGRSYEQYF; CDR3nt: TGTGCCAGCAGCTTTGGGAGGTCCTACGAGCAGTACTTC
d_gene: .; j_gene: TRBJ1-6; v_gene: TRBV2; abundance: .; CDR3aa: CASSEWSSYNSPLHF; CDR3nt: TGTGCCAGCAGTGAGTGGAGCTCCTATAATTCACCCCTCCACTTT
d_gene: .; j_gene: TRBJ2-1; v_gene: TRBV12-5; abundance: .; CDR3aa: CASGLVLDGRSIFYEQFF; CDR3nt: TGTGCTAGTGGTTTGGTACTCGATGGGAGATCTATTTTCTATGAGCAGTTCTTC
d_gene: TRBD1; j_gene: TRBJ1-5; v_gene: TRBV5-6; abundance: .; CDR3aa: CASSFYDRVQPQHF; CDR3nt: TGTGCCAGCAGCTTTTACGACAGGGTGCAGCCCCAGCATTTT
d_gene: .; j_gene: TRBJ1-6; v_gene: TRBV6-5; abundance: once; CDR3aa: CASSFRGDSPLHF; CDR3nt: TGTGCCAGCAGTTTCCGGGGGGATTCACCCCTCCACTTT
d_gene: TRBD2; j_gene: TRBJ2-1; v_gene: TRBV7-2; abundance: .; CDR3aa: CASSLSLAGDNEQFF; CDR3nt: TGTGCCAGCAGCTTATCGCTAGCGGGAGATAATGAGCAGTTCTTC
d_gene: .; j_gene: TRBJ1-5; v_gene: TRBV5-1; abundance: .; CDR3aa: CASSLGMGGDQPQHF; CDR3nt: TGCGCCAGCAGCTTGGGGATGGGGGGAGATCAGCCCCAGCATTTT
d_gene: TRBD1; j_gene: TRBJ1-1; v_gene: TRBV12-3/TRBV12-4; abundance: .; CDR3aa: CASSQGTGAFF; CDR3nt: TGTGCCAGCAGCCAAGGGACAGGGGCTTTCTTT
d_gene: TRBD1; j_gene: TRBJ2-6; v_gene: TRBV11-3; abundance: .; CDR3aa: CASSLVPGDRVGGANVLTF; CDR3nt: TGTGCCAGCAGCTTAGTGCCCGGGGACAGGGTCGGTGGGGCCAACGTCCTGACTTTC
d_gene: TRBD1; j_gene: TRBJ1-2; v_gene: TRBV27; abundance: few; CDR3aa: CASRRTGEGGYTF; CDR3nt: TGTGCCAGCAGACGGACAGGAGAGGGAGGCTACACCTTC
d_gene: TRBD2; j_gene: TRBJ2-1; v_gene: TRBV10-3; abundance: once; CDR3aa: CAIKLAGGTYNEQFF; CDR3nt: TGTGCCATCAAACTAGCGGGAGGAACCTACAATGAGCAGTTCTTC
d_gene: .; j_gene: TRBJ1-2; v_gene: TRBV3-1/TRBV3-2; abundance: .; CDR3aa: CASSQAPGFDYGYTF; CDR3nt: TGTGCCAGCAGCCAAGCTCCAGGGTTCGACTATGGCTACACCTTC
d_gene: .; j_gene: TRBJ1-1; v_gene: TRBV18; abundance: .; CDR3aa: CASSSQGIGTEAFF; CDR3nt: TGTGCCAGCTCATCTCAGGGTATTGGGACTGAAGCTTTCTTT
d_gene: TRBD1; j_gene: TRBJ2-6; v_gene: TRBV18; abundance: .; CDR3aa: CASSPSLGTGLIGANVLTF; CDR3nt: TGTGCCAGCTCACCCTCACTCGGGACAGGGTTGATAGGGGCCAACGTCCTGACTTTC
d_gene: .; j_gene: TRBJ1-2; v_gene: TRBV19; abundance: .; CDR3aa: CASKSDRPYGYTF; CDR3nt: TGTGCCAGTAAATCGGACAGACCCTATGGCTACACCTTC
d_gene: .; j_gene: TRBJ2-7; v_gene: TRBV28; abundance: .; CDR3aa: CASSFSTGDSYEQYF; CDR3nt: TGTGCCAGCAGTTTTTCGACTGGAGACTCCTACGAGCAGTACTTC
d_gene: .; j_gene: TRBJ2-1; v_gene: TRBV19; abundance: .; CDR3aa: CASSIAVSSYNEQFF; CDR3nt: TGTGCCAGTTCGATAGCGGTCAGCTCCTACAATGAGCAGTTCTTC
d_gene: TRBD1; j_gene: TRBJ1-1; v_gene: TRBV5-1; abundance: .; CDR3aa: CASSWTGPNTEAFF; CDR3nt: TGCGCCAGCAGCTGGACAGGGCCGAACACTGAAGCTTTCTTT
d_gene: .; j_gene: TRBJ2-1; v_gene: TRBV2; abundance: once; CDR3aa: CASTGEAGAGEQFF; CDR3nt: TGTGCCAGCACAGGGGAGGCGGGAGCGGGGGAGCAGTTCTTC
d_gene: .; j_gene: TRBJ1-2; v_gene: TRBV19; abundance: .; CDR3aa: CASTRSLANYGYTF; CDR3nt: TGTGCCAGTACCCGGTCCCTGGCTAACTATGGCTACACCTTC
d_gene: .; j_gene: TRBJ2-5; v_gene: TRBV12-3/TRBV12-4; abundance: .; CDR3aa: CASSRGPGETQYF; CDR3nt: TGTGCCAGCAGTCGCGGGCCTGGGGAGACCCAGTACTTC
d_gene: .; j_gene: TRBJ2-7; v_gene: TRBV9; abundance: .; CDR3aa: CASSGPGNEQYF; CDR3nt: TGTGCCAGCAGCGGCCCCGGGAACGAGCAGTACTTC
d_gene: .; j_gene: TRBJ1-2; v_gene: TRBV24-1; abundance: .; CDR3aa: CATSDPNRANYGYTF; CDR3nt: TGTGCCACCAGTGATCCAAACAGGGCTAACTATGGCTACACCTTC
d_gene: .; j_gene: TRBJ1-1; v_gene: TRBV2; abundance: .; CDR3aa: CASRTAGWTEAFF; CDR3nt: TGTGCCAGCAGGACAGCGGGCTGGACTGAAGCTTTCTTT
d_gene: .; j_gene: TRBJ2-2; v_gene: TRBV7-8; abundance: .; CDR3aa: CASTGRERQVNTGELFF; CDR3nt: TGTGCCAGCACCGGGCGGGAGAGACAGGTTAACACCGGGGAGCTGTTTTTT
d_gene: .; j_gene: TRBJ2-2; v_gene: TRBV24-1; abundance: .; CDR3aa: CATSDPGTANTGELFF; CDR3nt: TGTGCCACCAGTGACCCCGGGACTGCGAACACCGGGGAGCTGTTTTTT
d_gene: .; j_gene: TRBJ1-6; v_gene: TRBV2; abundance: .; CDR3aa: CASSGPGPGGNSPLHF; CDR3nt: TGTGCCAGCAGTGGTCCGGGACCGGGAGGCAATTCACCCCTCCACTTT
d_gene: .; j_gene: TRBJ1-2; v_gene: TRBV11-3; abundance: .; CDR3aa: CASSSGGGIYGYTF; CDR3nt: TGTGCCAGCAGCTCCGGGGGAGGGATCTATGGCTACACCTTC
d_gene: .; j_gene: TRBJ2-7; v_gene: TRBV10-3; abundance: .; CDR3aa: CAISAGYEQYF; CDR3nt: TGTGCCATCAGTGCGGGCTACGAGCAGTACTTC
d_gene: .; j_gene: TRBJ2-3; v_gene: TRBV7-9; abundance: .; CDR3aa: CASSNRAGPGTDTQYF; CDR3nt: TGTGCCAGCAGTAATAGGGCGGGGCCTGGCACAGATACGCAGTATTTT
d_gene: TRBD2; j_gene: TRBJ2-3; v_gene: TRBV30; abundance: .; CDR3aa: CAWRQAGGPTDTQYF; CDR3nt: TGTGCCTGGAGACAAGCGGGAGGACCAACAGATACGCAGTATTTT
d_gene: .; j_gene: TRBJ2-2; v_gene: TRBV5-1; abundance: .; CDR3aa: CASSSRDSVRGELFF; CDR3nt: TGCGCCAGCAGCTCCAGAGACAGCGTTCGGGGGGAGCTGTTTTTT
d_gene: .; j_gene: TRBJ1-5; v_gene: TRBV3-1/TRBV3-2; abundance: .; CDR3aa: CASSYNNQPQHF; CDR3nt: TGTGCCAGCAGCTACAATAATCAGCCCCAGCATTTT
d_gene: TRBD1; j_gene: TRBJ1-6; v_gene: TRBV28; abundance: .; CDR3aa: CASRAGTGYNSPLHF; CDR3nt: TGTGCCAGCAGGGCCGGGACAGGCTATAATTCACCCCTCCACTTT
d_gene: .; j_gene: TRBJ1-1; v_gene: TRBV30; abundance: few; CDR3aa: CAWSVFGYTEAFF; CDR3nt: TGTGCCTGGAGTGTGTTCGGGTACACTGAAGCTTTCTTT
d_gene: .; j_gene: TRBJ2-7; v_gene: TRBV2; abundance: .; CDR3aa: CASRPTGTYEQYF; CDR3nt: TGTGCCAGCAGACCGACAGGAACCTACGAGCAGTACTTC
d_gene: .; j_gene: TRBJ1-3; v_gene: TRBV3-1/TRBV3-2; abundance: .; CDR3aa: CASSLNSGNTIYF; CDR3nt: TGTGCCAGCAGCCTAAACTCTGGAAACACCATATATTTT
d_gene: .; j_gene: TRBJ1-5; v_gene: TRBV30; abundance: .; CDR3aa: CAWSVRRGGREPQHF; CDR3nt: TGTGCCTGGAGTGTACGGAGGGGCGGTAGGGAGCCCCAGCATTTT
d_gene: .; j_gene: TRBJ2-3; v_gene: TRBV27; abundance: .; CDR3aa: CGSAGGSTDTQYF; CDR3nt: TGTGGCAGCGCAGGGGGGAGCACAGATACGCAGTATTTT
d_gene: TRBD1; j_gene: TRBJ1-1; v_gene: TRBV29-1; abundance: .; CDR3aa: CSVEGGQGISEAFF; CDR3nt: TGCAGCGTTGAGGGGGGACAGGGAATTTCTGAAGCTTTCTTT
d_gene: .; j_gene: TRBJ2-3; v_gene: TRBV18; abundance: .; CDR3aa: CASSTLPGGTDTQYF; CDR3nt: TGTGCCAGCTCAACGCTCCCAGGGGGCACAGATACGCAGTATTTT
d_gene: TRBD2; j_gene: TRBJ2-1; v_gene: TRBV11-3; abundance: .; CDR3aa: CASSPGTSGGTRGNEQFF; CDR3nt: TGTGCCAGCAGTCCCGGGACTAGCGGGGGGACACGAGGTAATGAGCAGTTCTTC
d_gene: TRBD1; j_gene: TRBJ2-7; v_gene: TRBV5-8; abundance: .; CDR3aa: CASSLFGGTGGPYEQYF; CDR3nt: TGTGCCAGCAGCTTGTTTGGGGGAACAGGGGGCCCCTACGAGCAGTACTTC
d_gene: .; j_gene: TRBJ2-1; v_gene: TRBV18; abundance: .; CDR3aa: CASSPRLEVDEQFF; CDR3nt: TGTGCCAGCTCACCACGACTAGAGGTCGATGAGCAGTTCTTC
d_gene: .; j_gene: TRBJ2-5; v_gene: TRBV4-1; abundance: few; CDR3aa: CASSQPTGKETQYF; CDR3nt: TGCGCCAGCAGCCAACCTACAGGGAAAGAGACCCAGTACTTC
d_gene: TRBD1; j_gene: TRBJ1-2; v_gene: TRBV25-1; abundance: .; CDR3aa: CASRTWTGRSGYTF; CDR3nt: TGTGCCAGCAGAACCTGGACAGGGAGAAGTGGCTACACCTTC
d_gene: .; j_gene: TRBJ2-2; v_gene: TRBV7-9; abundance: once; CDR3aa: CASSLPAYSLTGELFF; CDR3nt: TGTGCCAGCAGCTTACCTGCTTATTCGCTAACCGGGGAGCTGTTTTTT
d_gene: .; j_gene: TRBJ2-3; v_gene: TRBV27; abundance: .; CDR3aa: CASSLLREVTDTQYF; CDR3nt: TGTGCCAGCAGTTTATTGCGGGAAGTTACAGATACGCAGTATTTT
d_gene: .; j_gene: TRBJ2-7; v_gene: TRBV5-4; abundance: .; CDR3aa: CASSLDRAYEQYF; CDR3nt: TGTGCCAGCAGCTTGGATCGGGCCTACGAGCAGTACTTC
d_gene: TRBD1; j_gene: TRBJ1-2; v_gene: TRBV3-1/TRBV3-2; abundance: .; CDR3aa: CASSQGQNYGYTF; CDR3nt: TGTGCCAGCAGCCAGGGACAGAACTATGGCTACACCTTC
d_gene: .; j_gene: TRBJ1-5; v_gene: TRBV5-1; abundance: once; CDR3aa: CASSPMQGGQPQHF; CDR3nt: TGCGCCAGCAGCCCGATGCAGGGAGGGCAGCCCCAGCATTTT
d_gene: .; j_gene: TRBJ1-2; v_gene: TRBV28; abundance: .; CDR3aa: CASSFRDGYTF; CDR3nt: TGTGCCAGCAGTTTCAGGGATGGCTACACCTTC